The clone carrying this TCR beta chain was observed once. Treatment noted: around 19 received Ad26.COV2.S at low or high dose, single or two shots; roughly five received placebo; per-sample allocation not given. All samples were drawn on day 63, counting from the first vaccine or placebo injection. The sample belongs to a study of Ad26.COV2.S vaccination and SARS-CoV-2 variants. Trimming took off 5 bases at V and 3 bases at J, with 11 bases between the two ends. The CDR3 length is 13 residues. The germline CDR1 and CDR2 sequences are SNHLY and FYNNEI. Clones were sequenced by immunoSEQ multiplex PCR, and TCRdb holds only the in-frame ones, with some missing. The data hold around 300,000 clones, with approximately 90% observed a single time.

This TCR was recovered from a person aged 18 to 59 who received the Ad26.COV2.S COVID-19 vaccine or a placebo. The chain couples TRBV2 to TRBJ2-7, with D perhaps assigned TRBD1 or TRBD2 (5 bases each). The specimen was peripheral blood, collected in a trial of Ad26.COV2.S vaccine versus placebo. The CDR3 spells CASSWGGRYEQYF. Here the CDR3 DNA reads TGTGCCAGCAGTTGGGGCGGGCGCTACGAGCAGTACTTC.